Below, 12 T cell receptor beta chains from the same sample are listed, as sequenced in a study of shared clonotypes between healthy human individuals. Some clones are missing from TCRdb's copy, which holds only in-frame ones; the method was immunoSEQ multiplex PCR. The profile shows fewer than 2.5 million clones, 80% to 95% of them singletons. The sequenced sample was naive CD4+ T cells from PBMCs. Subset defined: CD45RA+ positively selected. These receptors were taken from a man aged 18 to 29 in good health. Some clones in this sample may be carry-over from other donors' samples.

The CDR3 here is CASSPGQGGLRTEAFF. The CDR3 nucleotides are TGTGCCAGCTCACCGGGACAGGGGGGGTTGAGGACTGAAGCTTTCTTT. The chain combines TRBV18 with TRBJ1-1; 11 positions match TRBD1. CDR1 is KGHSH and CDR2 is LQKENI in the germline V gene. J lost 5 bases, V lost 3 bases, and 8 bases had no gene match. The CDR3 extends over 16 amino acids.

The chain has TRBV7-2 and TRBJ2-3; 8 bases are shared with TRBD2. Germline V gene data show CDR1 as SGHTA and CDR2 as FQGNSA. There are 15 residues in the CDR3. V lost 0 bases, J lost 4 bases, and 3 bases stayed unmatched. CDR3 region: CASSLAAGVPDTQYF. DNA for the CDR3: TGTGCCAGCAGCTTAGCAGCGGGAGTCCCAGATACGCAGTATTTT.

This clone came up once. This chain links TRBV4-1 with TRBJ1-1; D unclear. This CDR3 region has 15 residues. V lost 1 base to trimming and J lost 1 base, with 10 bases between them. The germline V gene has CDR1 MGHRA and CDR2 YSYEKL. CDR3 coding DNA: TGCGCCAGCAGCCAAGGCAGCTCCGAGAACACTGAAGCTTTCTTT. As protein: CASSQGSSENTEAFF.

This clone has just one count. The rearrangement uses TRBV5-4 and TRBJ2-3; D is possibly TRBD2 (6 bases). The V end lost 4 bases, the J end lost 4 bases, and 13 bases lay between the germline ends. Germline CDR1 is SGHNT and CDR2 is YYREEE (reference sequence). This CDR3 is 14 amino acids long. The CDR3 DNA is TGTGCCAGCAGCCCCCCGGACTATTCAGATACGCAGTATTTT. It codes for CASSPPDYSDTQYF.

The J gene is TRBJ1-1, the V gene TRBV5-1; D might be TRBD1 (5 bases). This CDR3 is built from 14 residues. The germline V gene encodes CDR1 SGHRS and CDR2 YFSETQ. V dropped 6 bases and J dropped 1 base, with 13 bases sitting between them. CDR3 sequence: CASNYLDRNTEAFF. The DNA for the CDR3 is TGCGCCAGCAACTACCTCGACAGGAACACTGAAGCTTTCTTT. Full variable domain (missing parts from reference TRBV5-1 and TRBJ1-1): KAGVTQTPRYLIKTRGQQVTLSCSPISGHRSVSWYQQTPGQGLQFLFEYFSETQRNKGNFPGRFSGRQFSNSRSEMNVSTLELGDSALYLCASNYLDRNTEAFFGQGTRLTVV.

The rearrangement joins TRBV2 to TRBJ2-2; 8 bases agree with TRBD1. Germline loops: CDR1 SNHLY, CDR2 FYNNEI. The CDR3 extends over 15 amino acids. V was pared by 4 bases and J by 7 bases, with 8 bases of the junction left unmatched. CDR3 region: CASSAAGGHIGELFF. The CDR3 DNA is TGTGCCAGCAGTGCGGCAGGGGGCCATATCGGGGAGCTGTTTTTT.

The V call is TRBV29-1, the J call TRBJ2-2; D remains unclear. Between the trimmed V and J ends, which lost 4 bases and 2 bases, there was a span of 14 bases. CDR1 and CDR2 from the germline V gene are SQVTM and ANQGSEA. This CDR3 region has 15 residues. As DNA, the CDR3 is TGCAGCGTTGTGTTGGGTTGGATAAACACCGGGGAGCTGTTTTTT. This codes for CSVVLGWINTGELFF.

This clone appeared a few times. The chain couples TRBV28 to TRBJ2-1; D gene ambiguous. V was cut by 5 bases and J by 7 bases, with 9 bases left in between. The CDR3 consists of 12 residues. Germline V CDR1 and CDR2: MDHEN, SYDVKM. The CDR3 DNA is TGTGCCAGCAGTAAAATAACGAATGAGCAGTTCTTC. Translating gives CASSKITNEQFF.

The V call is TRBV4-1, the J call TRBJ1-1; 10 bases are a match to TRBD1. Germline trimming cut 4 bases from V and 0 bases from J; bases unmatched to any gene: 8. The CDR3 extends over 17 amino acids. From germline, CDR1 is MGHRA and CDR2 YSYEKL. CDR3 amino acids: CASSRGQGTKMNTEAFF. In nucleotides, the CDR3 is TGCGCCAGCAGCCGGGGACAGGGGACAAAAATGAACACTGAAGCTTTCTTT.

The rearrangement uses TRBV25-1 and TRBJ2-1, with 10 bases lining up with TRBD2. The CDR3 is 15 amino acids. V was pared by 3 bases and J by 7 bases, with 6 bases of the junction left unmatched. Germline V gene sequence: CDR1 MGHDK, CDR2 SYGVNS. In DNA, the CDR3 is TGTGCCAGCAGTGAGTGGACTAGCGGCCTAAATGAGCAGTTCTTC. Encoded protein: CASSEWTSGLNEQFF.

This chain's CDR3 is CASRGEKETQYF. For the CDR3, the DNA is TGCGCCAGCAGGGGAGAGAAAGAGACCCAGTACTTC. The rearrangement links TRBV23-1 to TRBJ2-5; D might be TRBD2 (5 bases). TRBV23-1 is known as an ORF, though its function is uncertain. CDR3 length: 12 residues. The germline V and J ends were trimmed by 6 bases and 3 bases, with 8 bases remaining between them.

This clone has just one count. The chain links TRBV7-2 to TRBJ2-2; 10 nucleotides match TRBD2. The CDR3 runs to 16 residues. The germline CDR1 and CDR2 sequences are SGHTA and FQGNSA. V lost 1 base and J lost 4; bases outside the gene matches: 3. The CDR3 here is CASSLVAGGVTGELFF. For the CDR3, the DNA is TGTGCCAGCAGCTTAGTAGCGGGAGGTGTCACCGGGGAGCTGTTTTTT.